This T cell receptor beta chain was sequenced during a study of cytomegalovirus exposure and HLA in healthy donors. Regarding the study as a whole: A later examination showed that TCR association rates differed by HLA locus, with DRB1 most and HLA-C fewest. Presence/absence analyses supposed approximately even sequencing depth among donors.

With regard to this clone: Its antigen is undetermined.

PCR primers comprised 60 Vbeta and 13 Jbeta primers. The repertoire was sequenced with immunoSEQ multiplex PCR; TCRdb's copy has only in-frame clones and lacks some. The repertoire consists of 100,000 to 140,000 clones, with 74% occurring once and the leading ten covering 12% to 15%. CDR1 and CDR2 from the germline V gene are KGHSH and LQKENI. CDR3 length: 15 residues. The V and J ends lost 2 bases and 5 bases, in that order; junction bases with no gene match: 7. V is TRBV18 and J is TRBJ1-2; 8 positions match TRBD1. The receptor's source is a woman in her thirties or forties in good health and CMV-seropositive. Sequencing was carried out using PBMCs. CDR3 in amino acids: CASSPDRGQGYGYTF. CDR3 DNA: TGTGCCAGCTCACCAGACAGGGGCCAGGGATATGGCTACACCTTC.